A single sample is the source of the 5 T cell receptor beta chains below, sequenced in a study of PD-1 blockade in classical Hodgkin lymphoma. Time point meaning: cycle 4 day 1 (C4D1), after less than 7 weeks of nivolumab. All patients experienced relapse after autologous stem cell transplantation, and brentuximab vedotin exposure was variable. Here immunoSEQ multiplex PCR was the method, and the copy in TCRdb shows in-frame clones only, minus some. The repertoire holds about 85,000 clones, with about nine tenths as singletons. The specimen was peripheral blood mononuclear cells (PBMCs), collected before the fourth cycle of nivolumab. The receptors derive from a human donor with classical Hodgkin lymphoma.

The chain combines TRBV28 with TRBJ1-1; D uncertain. Per germline, CDR1 MDHEN and CDR2 SYDVKM. The CDR3 length is 13 residues. Trimming shortened V by 3 bases and J by 5 bases, and 10 bases separated the two germline ends. The CDR3 sequence: CASSFGSETEAFF. The CDR3 DNA sequence: TGTGCCAGCAGTTTCGGGTCTGAGACTGAAGCTTTCTTT.

V and J are TRBV28 and TRBJ2-1; 8 bases are shared with TRBD2. The germline CDR1 and CDR2 sequences are MDHEN and SYDVKM. Trimming at V came to 2 bases and at J to 7 bases, leaving 4 bases not matched to a gene. The CDR3 length is 14 residues. The CDR3 here is CASSLILAGNEQFF. CDR3 bases: TGTGCCAGCAGTTTAATCCTAGCGGGTAATGAGCAGTTCTTC. Full variable domain (missing parts from reference TRBV28 and TRBJ2-1): DVKVTQSSRYLVKRTGEKVFLECVQDMDHENMFWYRQDPGLGLRLIYFSYDVKMKEKGDIPEGYSVSREKKERFSLILESASTNQTSMYLCASSLILAGNEQFFGPGTRLTVL.

The V call is TRBV7-6, the J call TRBJ2-2; D unclear. The length of the CDR3 is 15 residues. Trimming removed 5 bases from V and 3 bases from J, with 13 bases in between. Germline V CDR1 and CDR2: SGHVS, FNYEAQ. The CDR3 spells CASSQDSADTGELFF. CDR3 sequence (DNA): TGTGCCAGCAGCCAAGACTCTGCGGACACCGGGGAGCTGTTTTTT.

This clone was observed once. The rearrangement links TRBV5-4 to TRBJ2-7; D remains ambiguous. V dropped 10 bases and J dropped 0 bases, with 14 bases sitting between them. The CDR3 runs to 13 residues. The germline gives CDR1 SGHNT, CDR2 YYREEE (reference sequence). CDR3 protein: CAGKDGSSYEQYF. CDR3 DNA sequence: TGTGCCGGGAAGGATGGCAGCTCCTACGAGCAGTACTTC.

The rearrangement joins TRBV14 to TRBJ2-1, with 8 bases identical to TRBD2. The CDR3 is made up of 14 amino acids. The germline gives CDR1 SGHDN, CDR2 FVKESK. The junction had 5 bases not matched to a gene; V was cut back by 1 base and J by 9 bases. CDR3 residues: CASSQGRGGSEQFF. The CDR3 nucleotides are TGTGCCAGCAGCCAAGGCCGGGGGGGGAGTGAGCAGTTCTTC.